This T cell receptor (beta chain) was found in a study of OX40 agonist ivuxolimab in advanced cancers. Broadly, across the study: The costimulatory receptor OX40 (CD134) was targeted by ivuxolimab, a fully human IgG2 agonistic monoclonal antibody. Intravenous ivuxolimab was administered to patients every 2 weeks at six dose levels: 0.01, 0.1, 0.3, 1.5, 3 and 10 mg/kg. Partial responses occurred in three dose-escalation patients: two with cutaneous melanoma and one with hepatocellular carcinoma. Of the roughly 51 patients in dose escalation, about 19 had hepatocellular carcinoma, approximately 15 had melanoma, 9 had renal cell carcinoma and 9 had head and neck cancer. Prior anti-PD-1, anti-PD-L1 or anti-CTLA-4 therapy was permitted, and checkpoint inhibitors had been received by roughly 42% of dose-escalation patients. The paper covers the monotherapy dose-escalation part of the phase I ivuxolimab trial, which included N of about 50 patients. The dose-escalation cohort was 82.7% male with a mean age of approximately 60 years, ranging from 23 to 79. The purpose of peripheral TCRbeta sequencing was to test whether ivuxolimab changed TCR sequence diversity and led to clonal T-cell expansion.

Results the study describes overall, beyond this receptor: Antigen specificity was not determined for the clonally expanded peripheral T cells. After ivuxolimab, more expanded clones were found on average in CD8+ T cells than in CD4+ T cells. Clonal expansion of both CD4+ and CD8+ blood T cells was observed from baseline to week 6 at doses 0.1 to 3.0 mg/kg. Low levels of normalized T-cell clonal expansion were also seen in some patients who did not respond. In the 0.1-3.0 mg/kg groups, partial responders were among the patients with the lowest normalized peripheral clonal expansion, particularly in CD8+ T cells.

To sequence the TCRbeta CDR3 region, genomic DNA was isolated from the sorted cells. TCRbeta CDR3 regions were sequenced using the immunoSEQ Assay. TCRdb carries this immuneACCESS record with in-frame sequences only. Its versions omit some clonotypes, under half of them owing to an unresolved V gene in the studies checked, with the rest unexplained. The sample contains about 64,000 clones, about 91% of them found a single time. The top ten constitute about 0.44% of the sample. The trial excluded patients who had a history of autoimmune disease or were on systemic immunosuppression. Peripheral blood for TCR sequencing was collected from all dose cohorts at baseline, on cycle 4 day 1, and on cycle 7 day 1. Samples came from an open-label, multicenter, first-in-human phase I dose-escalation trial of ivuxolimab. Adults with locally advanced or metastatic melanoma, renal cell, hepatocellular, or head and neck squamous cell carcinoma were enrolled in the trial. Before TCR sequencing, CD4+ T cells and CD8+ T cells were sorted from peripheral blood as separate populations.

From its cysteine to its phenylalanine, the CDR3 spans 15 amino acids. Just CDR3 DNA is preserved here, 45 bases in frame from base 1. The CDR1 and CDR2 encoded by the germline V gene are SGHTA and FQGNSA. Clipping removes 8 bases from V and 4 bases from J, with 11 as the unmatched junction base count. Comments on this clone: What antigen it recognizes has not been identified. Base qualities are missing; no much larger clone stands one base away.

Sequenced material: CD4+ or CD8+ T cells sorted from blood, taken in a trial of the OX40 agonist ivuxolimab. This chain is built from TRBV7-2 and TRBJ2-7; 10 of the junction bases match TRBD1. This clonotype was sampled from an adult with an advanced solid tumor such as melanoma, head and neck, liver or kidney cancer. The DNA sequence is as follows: TGTGCCAGCGGCATGGGGACAGGGGCCCTTTACGAGCAGTACTTC. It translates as CASGMGTGALYEQYF.